These T cell receptor beta chains were read from a single sample in a study of T cell responses to AZD1222 COVID-19 vaccine. Sequencing used immunoSEQ multiplex PCR; TCRdb keeps in-frame clones, though not all of them. The table records 110,000 to 150,000 clones, approximately 93% of them present only once. Sample: peripheral blood, taken on day 0 of AZD1222 vaccination. These receptors originate from an adult in good health. CDR3s include the opening cysteine and the closing phenylalanine or tryptophan.

v_gene | len | CDR3aa
TRBV6-5 | 12 | CASTQTGSEAFF
TRBV28 | 13 | CASSLPGYYGYTF
TRBV12-3/TRBV12-4 | 13 | CASRSPQGDEQFF
TRBV3-1/TRBV3-2 | 13 | CASSHDRDTEAFF
TRBV6-1 | 13 | CASSEAGGETQYF
TRBV19 | 14 | CASSRASGRHEQYF
TRBV19 | 19 | CASSTPGLAGVQDTGELFF
TRBV15 | 16 | CATSRDMAPFYNEQFF
TRBV29-1 | 12 | CSVAGILNIQYF
TRBV5-1 | 14 | CASSVTTTNEKLFF
TRBV2 | 13 | CASNGVGSYEQYF
TRBV18 | 16 | CASRTGGSSYNSPLHF
TRBV9 | 16 | CASSTLAGQSYNEQFF
TRBV5-1 | 16 | CASSATGTIPNYGYTF
TRBV5-1 | 16 | CASSLMAGGPSYEQYF
TRBV27 | 15 | CASTILGQDYNEQFF
TRBV2 | 15 | CASSEEGTGGVEQYF
TRBV28 | 15 | CASSLAGGGTYEQYF
TRBV11-3 | 15 | CASSFGTSGSNEQFF
TRBV30 | 15 | CAWVLAGGPGDTQYF
TRBV19 | 14 | CASSPPETGDIQYF
TRBV27 | 14 | CASSSFRDGYGYTF
TRBV9 | 17 | CASSVGVGPGAGYEQYF
TRBV12-3/TRBV12-4 | 11 | CASSPRETQYF
TRBV27 | 13 | CASSLGTRTALFF
TRBV28 | 17 | CASSLVTGGGYNSPLHF
TRBV19 | 15 | CASSIGGYSNQPQHF
TRBV2 | 17 | CASSGTLSGANTGELFF
TRBV9 | 14 | CASSADSFNSPLHF
TRBV7-9 | 15 | CASSSYRGPYNEQFF
TRBV5-1 | 14 | CASSRGQGDYGYTF
TRBV5-1 | 19 | CASSPTPTSGRLGTGELFF
TRBV5-1 | 13 | CATRQGMDTEAFF
TRBV28 | 17 | CASRLGKGRSRTYEQYF
TRBV9 | 10 | CASSVYEQYF
TRBV24-1 | 14 | CATSDGDRGSEQYF
TRBV20-1 | 11 | CSAFDLRTQYF
TRBV6-5 | 15 | CASSYSLWDNTEAFF
TRBV3-1/TRBV3-2 | 13 | CASSRVRGTEAFF
TRBV5-1 | 15 | CASSLEGTGVTPLHF
TRBV2 | 12 | CASRGSNTEAFF
TRBV18 | 14 | CASSPDLKAGELFF
TRBV7-2 | 15 | CASSPRTGSTDTQYF
TRBV19 | 17 | CASTSDRRTPANYGYTF
TRBV15 | 14 | CATSRDRDGSPLHF